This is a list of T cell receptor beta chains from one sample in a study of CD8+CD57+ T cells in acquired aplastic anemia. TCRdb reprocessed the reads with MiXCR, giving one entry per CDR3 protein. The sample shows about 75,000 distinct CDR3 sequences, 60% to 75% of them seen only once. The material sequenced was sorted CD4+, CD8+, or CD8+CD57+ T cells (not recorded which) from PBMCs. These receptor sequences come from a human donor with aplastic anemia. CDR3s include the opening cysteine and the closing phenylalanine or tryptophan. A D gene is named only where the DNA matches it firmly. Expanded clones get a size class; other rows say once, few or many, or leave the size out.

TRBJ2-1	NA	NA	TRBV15	CATSGFNEQFF	TGTGCCACCAGCGGATTCAATGAGCAGTTCTTC
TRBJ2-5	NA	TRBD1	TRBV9	CASSVEQGETQYF	TGTGCCAGCAGCGTAGAACAGGGGGAGACCCAGTACTTC
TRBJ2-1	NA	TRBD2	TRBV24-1	CATLTSGDYNEQFF	TGTGCCACCCTCACTAGCGGGGATTACAATGAGCAGTTCTTC
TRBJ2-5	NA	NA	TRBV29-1	CSVLVQETQYF	TGCAGCGTTCTAGTTCAAGAGACCCAGTACTTC
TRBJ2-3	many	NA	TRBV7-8	CASSLGYDGTDTQYF	TGTGCCAGCAGCTTAGGCTACGACGGCACAGATACGCAGTATTTT
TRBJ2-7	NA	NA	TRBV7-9	CASSFGGQYEQYF	TGTGCCAGCAGCTTCGGGGGCCAATACGAGCAGTACTTC
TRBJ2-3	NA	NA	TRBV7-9	CASSLVWGRGTQYF	TGTGCCAGCAGCTTAGTTTGGGGTCGGGGTACGCAGTATTTT
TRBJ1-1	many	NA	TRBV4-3	CASSQGHQNTEAFF	TGCGCCAGCAGCCAGGGACATCAGAACACTGAAGCTTTCTTT
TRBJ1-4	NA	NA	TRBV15	CATSGDSILNEKLFF	TGTGCCACCAGCGGCGACAGCATCCTTAATGAAAAACTGTTTTTT
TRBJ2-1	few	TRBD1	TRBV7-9	CASSRDSSGEQFF	TGTGCCAGCAGCCGGGACAGTAGTGGTGAGCAGTTCTTC
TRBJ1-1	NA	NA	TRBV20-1	CSANSRPEAFF	TGCAGTGCCAACTCCCGACCTGAAGCTTTCTTT
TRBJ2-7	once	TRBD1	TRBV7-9	CASSSGQENPYEQYF	TGTGCCAGCAGCTCAGGACAGGAGAATCCCTACGAGCAGTACTTC
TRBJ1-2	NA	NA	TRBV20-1	CSADFTHTF	TGCAGTGCCGACTTTACACACACCTTC
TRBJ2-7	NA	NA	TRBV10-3	CAIARADSEQYF	TGTGCCATAGCACGAGCTGACAGCGAGCAGTACTTC
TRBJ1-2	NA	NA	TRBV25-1	CASSRDTSNYGYTF	TGTGCCAGCAGTAGGGACACTTCTAACTATGGCTACACCTTC
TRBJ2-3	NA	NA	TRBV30	CAWREDTDTQYF	TGTGCCTGGAGGGAGGACACAGATACGCAGTATTTT
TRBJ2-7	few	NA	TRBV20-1	CSARAFGYEQYF	TGCAGTGCTAGAGCCTTTGGTTACGAGCAGTACTTC
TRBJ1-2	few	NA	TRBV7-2	CASSFETGEDGYTF	TGTGCCAGCAGCTTCGAGACGGGAGAGGATGGCTACACCTTC
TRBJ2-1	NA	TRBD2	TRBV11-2	CASTYLAASGRDEQFF	TGTGCCAGCACCTATCTTGCGGCTAGCGGGAGGGACGAGCAGTTCTTC
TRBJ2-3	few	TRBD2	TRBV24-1	CATSDRSGSTDTQYF	TGTGCCACCAGTGACCGTAGCGGGAGCACAGATACGCAGTATTTT
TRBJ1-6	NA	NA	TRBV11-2	CASSLEWDRKYNSPLHF	TGTGCCAGCAGCTTAGAATGGGACCGGAAATATAATTCACCCCTCCACTTT
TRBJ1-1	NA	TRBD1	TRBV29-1	CSVEVRGDREGKTEAFF	TGCAGCGTTGAAGTCCGGGGGGACAGGGAAGGGAAAACTGAAGCTTTCTTT
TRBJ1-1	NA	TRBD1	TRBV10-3	CASAGGQNTEAFF	TGTGCCAGTGCAGGGGGCCAGAACACTGAAGCTTTCTTT
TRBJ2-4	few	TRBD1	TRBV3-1	CATKGTGRSKDIQYF	TGTGCCACAAAGGGGACAGGACGATCAAAGGACATTCAGTACTTC
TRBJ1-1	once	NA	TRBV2	CASSGQMDTEAFF	TGTGCCAGCAGTGGACAGATGGACACTGAAGCTTTCTTT
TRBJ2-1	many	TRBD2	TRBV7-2	CASSHPGLAGEIDEQFF	TGTGCCAGCAGCCATCCTGGACTAGCGGGAGAGATCGATGAGCAGTTCTTC
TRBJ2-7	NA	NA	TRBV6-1	CASSLGPSGEQYF	TGTGCCAGCAGTCTGGGACCCTCGGGCGAGCAGTACTTC
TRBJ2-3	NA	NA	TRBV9	CASSVEGNTDTQYF	TGTGCCAGCAGCGTAGAAGGGAACACAGATACGCAGTATTTT
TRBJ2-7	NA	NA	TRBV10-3	CAISPQGAGGEQYF	TGTGCCATCAGCCCCCAAGGGGCCGGAGGCGAGCAGTACTTC
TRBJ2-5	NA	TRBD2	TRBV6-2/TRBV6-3	CASTLGLARETQYF	TGTGCCAGCACCTTAGGACTAGCGCGGGAGACCCAGTACTTC
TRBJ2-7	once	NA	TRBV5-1	CASSRQASSYEQYF	TGCGCCAGCAGCCGACAGGCTAGCTCCTACGAGCAGTACTTC
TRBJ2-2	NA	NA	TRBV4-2	CASSQAGDRWLFF	TGTGCCAGCAGCCAAGCTGGGGATCGGTGGCTGTTTTTT
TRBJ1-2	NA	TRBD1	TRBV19	CASRPGQGGYGYTF	TGTGCCAGTAGACCGGGACAGGGGGGCTATGGCTACACCTTC
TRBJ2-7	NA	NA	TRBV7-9	CASQESYEQYF	TGTGCCTCACAGGAATCCTACGAGCAGTACTTC
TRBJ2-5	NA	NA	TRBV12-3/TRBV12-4	CASSLFSVETQYF	TGTGCCAGCAGTTTATTTTCCGTGGAGACCCAGTACTTC
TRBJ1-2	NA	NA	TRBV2	CASSEIRQGKGYTF	TGTGCCAGCAGTGAAATCAGGCAGGGTAAAGGCTACACCTTC
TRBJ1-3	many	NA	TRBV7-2	CASSPLNSGNTIYF	TGTGCCAGCAGCCCCCTTAACTCTGGAAACACCATATATTTT
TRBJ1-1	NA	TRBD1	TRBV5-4	CASSSITGVDAEAFF	TGTGCCAGCAGCTCTATAACAGGGGTGGACGCTGAAGCTTTCTTT
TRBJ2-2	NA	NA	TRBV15	CATRQDWTNTGELLF	TGTGCCACCAGACAAGACTGGACGAACACCGGGGAGCTGTTGTTT
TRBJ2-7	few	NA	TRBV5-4	CASSLSPGSYEQYF	TGTGCCAGCAGCTTGAGTCCAGGGTCGTACGAGCAGTACTTC
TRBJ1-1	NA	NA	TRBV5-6	CASSPGSRVIGAFF	TGTGCCAGCAGCCCTGGTAGTCGGGTAATCGGAGCTTTCTTT
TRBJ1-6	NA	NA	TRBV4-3	CASSQENSPLHF	TGCGCCAGCAGCCAAGAAAATTCACCCCTCCACTTT
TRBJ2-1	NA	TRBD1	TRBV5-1	CASSLDRSSYNERFF	TGCGCCAGCAGCCTGGACAGGAGCTCCTACAATGAGCGGTTCTTC
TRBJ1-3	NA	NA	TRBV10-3	CAISESDGVGNTIYF	TGTGCCATCAGTGAGTCGGACGGGGTTGGAAACACCATATATTTT
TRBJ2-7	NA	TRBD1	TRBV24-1	CATSDGQGYPYEQYF	TGTGCCACCAGTGATGGACAGGGGTACCCCTACGAGCAGTACTTC
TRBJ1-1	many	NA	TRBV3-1	CASSQDGTSEAFF	TGTGCCAGCAGCCAAGATGGGACGTCAGAAGCTTTCTTT
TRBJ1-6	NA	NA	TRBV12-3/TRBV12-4	CASSPWQVVNSPLHF	TGTGCCAGCAGTCCTTGGCAGGTTGTAAATTCACCCCTCCACTTT
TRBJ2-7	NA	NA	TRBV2	CASSQARDGGREQYF	TGTGCCAGCAGCCAGGCCCGGGACGGCGGGCGGGAGCAGTACTTC
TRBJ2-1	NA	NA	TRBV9	CASSVGRAANNEQLF	TGTGCCAGCAGCGTAGGCAGGGCGGCAAACAATGAGCAGCTCTTC
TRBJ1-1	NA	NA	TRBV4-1	CASSQEGIRPNTEAFF	TGCGCCAGCAGCCAAGAAGGGATCAGGCCGAACACTGAAGCTTTCTTT
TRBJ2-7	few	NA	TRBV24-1	CATSARDLAEEQYF	TGTGCCACCAGTGCTAGAGATCTTGCGGAAGAGCAGTACTTC
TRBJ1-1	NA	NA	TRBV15	CATSRAPMNTEAFF	TGTGCCACCAGCAGAGCACCCATGAACACTGAAGCTTTCTTT
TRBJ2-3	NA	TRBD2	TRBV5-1	CASISGGAEDTQYF	TGCGCCAGCATATCCGGGGGGGCCGAAGATACGCAGTATTTT
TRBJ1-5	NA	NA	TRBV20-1	CSAPDSPNQPQHF	TGCAGTGCCCCGGACAGCCCCAATCAGCCCCAGCATTTT
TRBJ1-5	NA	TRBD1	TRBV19	CASSSQGNQPQHF	TGTGCCAGTAGTTCACAGGGGAATCAGCCCCAGCATTTT
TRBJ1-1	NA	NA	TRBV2	CASSGTLEAFF	TGTGCCAGCAGTGGGACCCTGGAAGCTTTCTTT
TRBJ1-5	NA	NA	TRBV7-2	CASSFDYQPQHF	TGTGCCAGCAGCTTCGACTATCAGCCCCAGCATTTT
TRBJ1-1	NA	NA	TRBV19	CASRHGSAGLPFF	TGTGCCAGTAGGCACGGGAGCGCAGGTCTACCTTTCTTT
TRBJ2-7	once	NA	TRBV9	CASSEGRGRNEQYF	TGTGCCAGCAGCGAGGGACGGGGGAGGAACGAGCAGTACTTC